These 18 T cell receptor beta chains originate from one sample sequenced in a study of patients and donors after allogeneic stem cell transplantation (dated by TCRdb to the early 2020s). The library came from RT-PCR. The sequencing machine was a NextSeq 550. TCRdb redid the processing of the public reads, applying fastp at Q25 and MiXCR, and retained in-frame beta chains. Each CDR3 protein gets just one entry, which takes the most common genes and DNA from the rows behind it. This sample lists around 170,000 distinct CDR3 sequences; roughly 22% were detected once. Roughly 26% of the sample is taken by the ten largest. The sample consisted of blood, either unsorted or a sorted T cell fraction (not recorded which). These receptors all come from a human donor who was either an allogeneic HSCT recipient or a stem cell or donor lymphocyte infusion donor (not recorded which). It is not recorded whose cells these are; they may come from a transplant donor.

The rearrangement uses TRBV5-1 and TRBJ2-7; the D call may be TRBD1 or TRBD2 (6 bases each). Trimming pared 1 base from V and 5 bases from J, leaving 19 bases between. This CDR3 contains 16 residues. Looked up from germline, CDR1 is SGHRS and CDR2 is YFSETQ. CDR3 region: CASSLIRGLLLNEQYF. CDR3 DNA: TGCGCCAGCAGCTTGATTCGGGGGCTGCTCCTGAACGAGCAGTACTTC.

The table lists this clonotype with a few counts. V usage is TRBV12-3 or TRBV12-4 and J usage is TRBJ2-5, with TRBD1 matching over 10 bases. The CDR3 is made up of 16 amino acids. The V gene end was trimmed by 3 bases and the J gene end by 4 bases; junction bases not matched to a gene: 8. CDR3 bases: TGTGCCAGCAGTTTTCCGGGGACAGGGGTCCGAGAGACCCAGTACTTC. This gives the protein CASSFPGTGVRETQYF.

The genes are TRBV20-1 and TRBJ1-4; TRBD1 matches at 7 bases. The germline CDR1 and CDR2 sequences are DFQATT and SNEGSKA (reference sequence). V shed 5 bases and J 6 bases; nucleotides not matched to a gene: 3. This CDR3 comprises 12 residues. For the CDR3, the DNA is TGCAGTGCTCCTGACAGGGATGAAAAACTGTTTTTT. Its translation is CSAPDRDEKLFF.

The J gene is TRBJ2-7, the V gene TRBV7-6; D unclear. The CDR3 runs to 12 residues. Germline CDR1 SGHVS, CDR2 FNYEAQ. Trimming left V 4 bases short and J 3 bases short, with 7 bases between. CDR3: CASSSYSYEQYF. DNA for the CDR3: TGTGCCAGCAGCTCGTACAGCTACGAGCAGTACTTC.

In its sample, this clonotype was seen a few times. V is TRBV20-1 and J is TRBJ2-3; D is ambiguous. Germline V lookup: CDR1 DFQATT, CDR2 SNEGSKA (reference sequence). V lost 3 bases and J lost 4, with 11 bases in between. This CDR3 contains 13 residues. CDR3 sequence reads: CSARVVQPDTQYF. The CDR3 DNA reads as TGCAGTGCTAGGGTGGTCCAGCCAGATACGCAGTATTTT.

This chain joins TRBV5-1 and TRBJ2-2; maybe TRBD2 (5 bases). Germline V gene lookup returns CDR1 SGHRS and CDR2 YFSETQ. The germline V and J ends were trimmed by 3 bases and 1 base, with 10 bases remaining between them. The CDR3 is made up of 15 amino acids. The CDR3 spells CASSSGLGNTGELFF. The CDR3 DNA reads TGCGCCAGCAGCTCCGGACTGGGGAACACCGGGGAGCTGTTTTTT.

This clonotype was seen a few times. This rearrangement joins TRBV6-1 to TRBJ1-1; D possibly corresponds to TRBD1 (5 bases). Germline CDR1 and CDR2: MNHNS and SASEGT. Between the trimmed V and J ends, which lost 0 bases and 11 bases, there was a span of 7 bases. The CDR3 extends over 11 amino acids. The CDR3 reads CASSEAKGAFF. For the CDR3, the DNA is TGTGCCAGCAGTGAAGCGAAGGGGGCTTTCTTT.

The CDR3 loop reads CASSLLARITDTQYF. CDR3 sequence (DNA): TGTGCCAGCAGTTTATTAGCCCGCATCACAGATACGCAGTATTTT. This chain uses TRBV27 with TRBJ2-3; D call uncertain. V shed 1 base and J shed 2 bases, with 10 bases lying between them. The CDR3 length is 15 residues. Per the germline V gene, CDR1 is MNHEY and CDR2 is SMNVEV (reference sequence).

This clonotype showed up just a few times. This chain joins TRBV6-2 or TRBV6-3 and TRBJ1-5; D is perhaps TRBD1 (6 bases). V was pared by 2 bases and J by 1 base, with 12 bases between. This CDR3 has 16 amino acids. CDR1 is MNHEY and CDR2 is SVGEGT in the germline V gene. The CDR3 region has the DNA TGTGCCAGCAGTTACGACAGGTCGCACAGCAATCAGCCCCAGCATTTT. Its translation: CASSYDRSHSNQPQHF.

The chain carries TRBV18 and TRBJ1-6; TRBD1 agrees at 8 bases. V dropped 3 bases and J dropped 9; count of bases not matched to a gene: 7. CDR3 length: 15 residues. The germline V gene has CDR1 KGHSH and CDR2 LQKENI. The CDR3 region has the DNA TGTGCCAGCTCACCGACAGGGGAAGGGAGTTCACCCCTCCACTTT. The encoded protein is CASSPTGEGSSPLHF.

The CDR3 DNA follows: TGCGCCAGCAGCCTGGGACTGCCACAAGAGACCCAGTACTTC. As protein: CASSLGLPQETQYF. This chain links TRBV5-1 with TRBJ2-5; possible D gene TRBD2, 6 bases. Deletions cut 4 bases from V and 2 bases from J, with 12 bases between. The germline V gene encodes CDR1 SGHRS and CDR2 YFSETQ. CDR3 length equals 14 residues. Combining the CDR3 with reference TRBV5-1 and TRBJ2-5 gives the whole variable domain KAGVTQTPRYLIKTRGQQVTLSCSPISGHRSVSWYQQTPGQGLQFLFEYFSETQRNKGNFPGRFSGRQFSNSRSEMNVSTLELGDSALYLCASSLGLPQETQYFGPGTRLLVL.

This clonotype has at least ten counts. CDR3 DNA sequence: TGTGCCAGTAGTATCGGACAGATAAATCAGCCCCAGCATTTT. It yields the protein CASSIGQINQPQHF. The J gene is TRBJ1-5, the V gene TRBV19; D possibly corresponds to TRBD1 (6 bases). Germline values: CDR1 LNHDA, CDR2 SQIVND (reference sequence). V lost 3 bases and J lost 4, with 10 bases in between. The CDR3 loop spans 14 amino acids.

The CDR3, as DNA: TGCGCCAGCAGCCGCAAAAGGGGCACCGGGGAGCTGTTTTTT. The encoded protein is CASSRKRGTGELFF. The genes are TRBV4-3 and TRBJ2-2; D perhaps matches TRBD1 (5 bases). V was shortened by 4 bases and J by 4 bases, with 10 bases between the two germline ends. This CDR3 is 14 amino acids long. Looked up from germline, CDR1 is LGHNA and CDR2 is YSLEER.

This chain links TRBV18 with TRBJ2-7; the match to TRBD1 covers 8 bases. J was trimmed by 4 bases and V by 1 base; bases with no gene match: 6. Germline V gives CDR1 KGHSH, CDR2 LQKENI. The CDR3 length is 15 residues. The CDR3: CASSPLGQGPYEQYF. The CDR3 nucleotides are TGTGCCAGCTCACCACTAGGACAGGGCCCATACGAGCAGTACTTC.

The chain uses TRBV20-1 and TRBJ1-2, with TRBD1 as a possible D gene (5 bases). The CDR3 has 15 amino acids. V was clipped by 7 bases and J by 7 bases, with 25 bases between them. Germline V gives CDR1 DFQATT, CDR2 SNEGSKA (reference sequence). DNA of the CDR3: TGCAGTGTTCCCACCCGTGGAGGGGTTGTATGTGGCTACACCTTC. It codes for CSVPTRGGVVCGYTF.

This clonotype has at least ten counts. CDR3 sequence reads: CASSPELGGGSTEAFF. DNA for the CDR3: TGTGCCAGCTCACCAGAGCTTGGGGGTGGGAGCACTGAAGCTTTCTTT. V gene TRBV18 combines with J gene TRBJ1-1; possibly TRBD1 for D (5 bases). CDR3 length: 16 residues. Trimming pared 2 bases from V and 4 bases from J, leaving 17 bases between. The germline V gene has CDR1 KGHSH and CDR2 LQKENI.

The chain links TRBV29-1 to TRBJ2-7; a weak D match, TRBD2 (6 bases). CDR1 is SQVTM, CDR2 ANQGSEA, per germline. This CDR3 is built from 16 residues. Between the trimmed V and J ends, which lost 4 bases and 3 bases, there was a span of 22 bases. This CDR3 is CSVGGEEAGTFYEQYF. As DNA, the CDR3 is TGCAGCGTTGGGGGGGAGGAGGCAGGGACCTTCTACGAGCAGTACTTC.

This clonotype was detected a few times. Here the CDR3 reads CASSTSGGTEAFF. CDR3 DNA: TGTGCCAGCAGTACTTCAGGGGGGACTGAAGCTTTCTTT. The chain recombines TRBV12-3 or TRBV12-4 with TRBJ1-1; TRBD1 matches 7 bases. J gave up 5 bases and V 5 bases, and 5 bases lay outside the gene matches. CDR3 length equals 13 residues.